The 22 T cell receptor beta chains below all came from one sample that was sequenced in a study of blood T cell repertoires in COVID-19. The protocol was immunoSEQ multiplex PCR, while the TCRdb copy is restricted to in-frame clones and leaves out a portion. The repertoire holds about 320,000 clones, 75% to 90% seen once, with approximately 5.5% in the top ten. Sequences were obtained from PBMCs or T cells enriched from blood (not recorded which). Every receptor here comes from a man in his 60s who had recovered from COVID-19.

This chain connects TRBV5-4 to TRBJ2-2; D might be TRBD2 (7 bases). The CDR3 covers 17 residues. Germline V lookup: CDR1 SGHNT, CDR2 YYREEE (reference sequence). The ends were cut back, 4 bases at V and 5 bases at J, with 21 bases in the middle. Here the CDR3 DNA reads TGTGCCAGCAGCCCCCCATTTGGGGGAGGGGGAACCGGGGAGCTGTTTTTT. Encoded protein: CASSPPFGGGGTGELFF.

This clone was counted only a few times. The V gene is TRBV3-1 (or the pseudogene TRBV3-2), the J gene TRBJ2-7; D is perhaps TRBD2 (6 bases). The ends were cut back, 4 bases at V and 6 bases at J, with 10 bases in the middle. The CDR3 is made up of 12 amino acids. Germline V lookup: CDR1 LGHDT, CDR2 YNNKEL (reference sequence). CDR3 residues: CASSRRDSEQYF. Written as DNA, the CDR3 is TGTGCCAGCAGCCGGAGGGATTCCGAGCAGTACTTC.

V usage is TRBV19 and J usage is TRBJ2-2; D gene unclear. V was pared by 5 bases and J by 6 bases, with 13 bases between. There are 14 residues in the CDR3. Germline CDR1 reads LNHDA; CDR2 reads SQIVND (reference sequence). The CDR3 DNA is TGTGCCAGTAGTGCGGAGTTGGTGCCCGGGGAGCTGTTTTTT. Translated, it gives CASSAELVPGELFF.

The rearrangement uses TRBV19 and TRBJ1-1; 7 bases line up with TRBD1. Trimming removed 1 base from V and 3 bases from J; junction bases left unmatched: 8. Germline values: CDR1 LNHDA, CDR2 SQIVND (reference sequence). The CDR3 sequence is 16 residues long. The CDR3 DNA reads TGTGCCAGTAGTATAGGCCGGGACAGAGTCCACACTGAAGCTTTCTTT. Translated, it gives CASSIGRDRVHTEAFF.

The J gene is TRBJ2-1, the V gene TRBV14; 10 bases align to TRBD2. The CDR3 has 19 residues. Losses at the gene ends were 0 bases for V and 3 bases for J; bases not matched to a gene: 11. Germline-derived CDR1 and CDR2 are SGHDN and FVKESK. The DNA for the CDR3 is TGTGCCAGCAGCCAAGAAGGAAGGGTTTGGACTAGCGGCTACAATGAGCAGTTCTTC. Encoded protein: CASSQEGRVWTSGYNEQFF.

CDR3 loop: CASSLGRERDYGYTF. The CDR3 nucleotides read TGTGCCAGCAGCTTAGGGCGGGAAAGGGACTATGGCTACACCTTC. V is TRBV11-2 and J is TRBJ1-2; D not resolved. Germline CDR1 and CDR2: SGHAT and FQNNGV. The CDR3 contains 15 residues. Deletions cut 1 base from V and 3 bases from J, with 12 bases between.

The chain recombines TRBV18 with TRBJ2-7; D possibly corresponds to TRBD2 (6 bases). The V and J ends lost 1 base and 2 bases respectively, with 9 bases between them. Per the germline V gene, CDR1 is KGHSH and CDR2 is LQKENI. The CDR3 is made up of 14 amino acids. CDR3 region: CASSPRREPYEQYF. The CDR3 DNA sequence: TGTGCCAGCTCACCACGGAGGGAACCCTACGAGCAGTACTTC.

The chain recombines TRBV23-1 with TRBJ2-7; no clear D. TRBV23-1 carries the ORF label, with uncertain function. The length of the CDR3 is 15 residues. V was clipped by 0 bases and J by 1 base, with 10 bases between them. The CDR3 DNA reads as TGCGCCAGCAGTCAATCGCCCGACACTTCCTACGAGCAGTACTTC. As protein: CASSQSPDTSYEQYF.

CDR3 region: CASSLMGTRLDTQYF. DNA for the CDR3: TGTGCCAGCAGCTTAATGGGCACCCGGTTGGATACGCAGTATTTT. The chain combines TRBV7-6 with TRBJ2-3; the D is unclear. The CDR3 has 15 residues. The V gene's germline CDR1 is SGHVS and CDR2 FNYEAQ. The V gene lost 2 bases and the J gene lost 6 bases, with 15 bases spanning the gap.

The chain is built from TRBV5-1 and TRBJ1-5, with 7 bases aligning to TRBD1. Germline loops: CDR1 SGHRS, CDR2 YFSETQ. J was trimmed by 6 bases and V by 0 bases; bases with no gene match: 3. This CDR3 contains 14 residues. The CDR3 bases are TGCGCCAGCAGCTTGGGACAGGGCACTCAGCCCCAGCATTTT. Encoded protein: CASSLGQGTQPQHF. Complete variable domain (other parts from reference TRBV5-1 and TRBJ1-5): KAGVTQTPRYLIKTRGQQVTLSCSPISGHRSVSWYQQTPGQGLQFLFEYFSETQRNKGNFPGRFSGRQFSNSRSEMNVSTLELGDSALYLCASSLGQGTQPQHFGDGTRLSIL.

This clone was observed a handful of times. This chain links TRBV5-1 with TRBJ2-2; D remains ambiguous. The CDR3 extends over 14 amino acids. Trimming shortened V by 1 base and J by 0 bases, and 4 bases separated the two germline ends. Germline CDR1 is SGHRS and CDR2 is YFSETQ. The CDR3 nucleotides read TGCGCCAGCAGCTTGCCAACGAACACCGGGGAGCTGTTTTTT. It is translated as CASSLPTNTGELFF.

This clone was observed a single time. This sequence joins TRBV24-1 and TRBJ2-5, with 8 bases fitting TRBD1. There are 15 residues in the CDR3. V gave up 4 bases and J gave up 2 bases; unmatched junction bases: 5. Germline-derived CDR1 and CDR2 are KGHDR and SFDVKD. The CDR3 nucleotides are TGTGCCACCAGTGAGCCGGGACAGGATCAAGAGACCCAGTACTTC. This gives the protein CATSEPGQDQETQYF.

The table lists this clone with a count of one. The gene calls are TRBV3-1 (or the pseudogene TRBV3-2) and TRBJ2-1; the D gene is possibly TRBD1 (7 bases). V was shortened by 4 bases and J by 6 bases, with 13 bases between the two germline ends. Per the germline V gene, CDR1 is LGHDT and CDR2 is YNNKEL (reference sequence). This CDR3 comprises 14 residues. The CDR3 protein is CASSLWQGGNEQFF. The CDR3 nucleotides read TGTGCCAGCAGCCTATGGCAGGGGGGCAATGAGCAGTTCTTC.

The chain is built from TRBV27 and TRBJ2-5; the D gene is possibly TRBD1 (6 bases). The ends were cut back, 5 bases at V and 0 bases at J, with 13 bases in the middle. The V gene's germline CDR1 is MNHEY and CDR2 SMNVEV (reference sequence). The CDR3 runs to 15 residues. The CDR3: CASSVTQGNQETQYF. Here the CDR3 DNA reads TGTGCCAGCAGTGTAACTCAGGGGAACCAAGAGACCCAGTACTTC.

Comment on this clone: In the same sample, other DNA sequences code for this CDR3. The genes are TRBV5-1 and TRBJ2-3, with 15 bases identical to TRBD2. The CDR3 loop spans 18 amino acids. The V and J ends lost 3 bases and 2 bases, in that order; junction bases with no gene match: 7. Germline CDR1 and CDR2: SGHRS and YFSETQ. CDR3 in DNA: TGCGCCAGCAGCTCAGGACTAGCGGGAGGGCCCTCCACAGATACGCAGTATTTT. This sequence encodes CASSSGLAGGPSTDTQYF.

This clone was detected a few times. The chain couples TRBV6-5 to TRBJ1-6; 10 nucleotides align to TRBD1. CDR3 length: 15 residues. After removal of 1 base from V and 8 bases from J, the junction contained 2 bases not matched to a gene. Germline lookup yields CDR1 MNHEY and CDR2 SVGAGI. The CDR3 here is CASSYWTGGYSPLHF. CDR3 nucleotide sequence: TGTGCCAGCAGTTACTGGACAGGGGGGTATTCACCCCTCCACTTT.

Comment on this clone: Other DNA sequences in this specimen translate into the identical CDR3. This chain uses TRBV9 with TRBJ2-1; D is possibly TRBD2 (5 bases). The V gene lost 2 bases and the J gene lost 3 bases, with 6 bases spanning the gap. The CDR3 contains 13 residues. Per germline, CDR1 SGDLS and CDR2 YYNGEE. This CDR3 reads CASSVSGYNEQFF. Here the CDR3 DNA reads TGTGCCAGCAGCGTGAGCGGCTACAATGAGCAGTTCTTC.

The chain has TRBV6-1 and TRBJ1-2; 8 bases fit TRBD1. This CDR3 is built from 14 residues. With 3 bases clipped from V and 4 bases from J, the junction kept 4 bases outside the gene matches. Per germline, CDR1 MNHNS and CDR2 SASEGT. Here the CDR3 DNA reads TGTGCCAGCAGTGACAGGGGGCTAAGCTATGGCTACACCTTC. Its protein is CASSDRGLSYGYTF.

The J gene is TRBJ2-5, the V gene TRBV7-9, with 11 bases lining up with TRBD1. There are 14 residues in the CDR3. V dropped 5 bases and J dropped 5; count of bases not matched to a gene: 4. Germline loops: CDR1 SEHNR, CDR2 FQNEAQ (reference sequence). The CDR3 DNA reads TGTGCCAGCAGCCGGGGACAGGGGGACGAGACCCAGTACTTC. Amino acid sequence: CASSRGQGDETQYF.

The table lists this clone with a count of one. The chain uses TRBV28 and TRBJ2-1; weak D call: TRBD2 (5 bases). Germline CDR1 reads MDHEN; CDR2 reads SYDVKM. There are 16 residues in the CDR3. The V and J ends lost 2 bases and 5 bases respectively, with 16 bases between them. The CDR3 DNA follows: TGTGCCAGCAGTTTACATACGGCGGGCTCTAACAATGAGCAGTTCTTC. Translation: CASSLHTAGSNNEQFF.

This CDR3 reads CASSFRQATNYEQYF. CDR3 coding DNA: TGTGCCAGCAGCTTCCGACAGGCGACGAATTACGAGCAGTACTTC. The genes are TRBV7-2 and TRBJ2-7; possibly TRBD1 for D (6 bases). V lost 3 bases and J 4 bases, leaving 16 bases between the germline ends. Germline CDR1 SGHTA, CDR2 FQGNSA. The CDR3 runs 15 residues.

J is TRBJ2-5 and V is TRBV7-6; possible D gene TRBD2, 6 bases. The V end lost 0 bases, the J end lost 7 bases, and 15 bases lay between the germline ends. Germline CDR1 is SGHVS and CDR2 is FNYEAQ. This CDR3 region has 15 residues. CDR3 nucleotides: TGTGCCAGCAGCTTAGCTTTGGGTCGGGAGATGACCCAGTACTTC. This gives the protein CASSLALGREMTQYF.